What follows describes a single T cell receptor (beta chain). This entry belongs to a study of blood T cell repertoires in COVID-19. Study-level information: Both acute and convalescent COVID-19 samples were obtained from the United States, Italy and Spain. The cDNA or gDNA used as material had been derived from T cells, B-cell-depleted T cells, or PBMCs.

Original handling: The assay estimated nucleated cells by amplifying reference gene primers. The protocol was immunoSEQ multiplex PCR, while the TCRdb copy is restricted to in-frame clones and leaves out a portion. The DNA gave D and trimming, while V, J and clone size come from that table. The repertoire consists of about 170,000 clones, with roughly 84% occurring once and the leading ten covering 8% to 9.5%. The V gene's germline CDR1 is MNHEY and CDR2 SVGAGI. The CDR3 consists of 15 residues. Trimming stripped 6 bases from V and 6 bases from J, with 20 bases between. The clonotype was recovered from an elderly woman with active or convalescent COVID-19. The rearrangement links TRBV6-5 to TRBJ1-2, with D maybe TRBD1 (5 bases). The sample taken for sequencing was peripheral blood. The CDR3 bases are TGTGCCAGCAGGGGCGGGGCACCTGTAGGACATGGCTACACCTTC. It yields the protein CASRGGAPVGHGYTF.